These 15 T cell receptor beta chains share one sample of origin, sequenced in a study of cytomegalovirus exposure and HLA in healthy donors. With 60 Vbeta and 13 Jbeta primers, the PCR was carried out. Produced via immunoSEQ multiplex PCR; TCRdb's table is partial and in-frame only. Of roughly 100,000 clones in the sample, around 74% are singletons; the top ten hold about 9.1%. What was sequenced was PBMCs. The receptors derive from a woman in her 40s in good health and CMV-seropositive.

The V and J genes are TRBV7-9 and TRBJ2-7; D remains unclear. The germline CDR1 and CDR2 sequences are SEHNR and FQNEAQ (reference sequence). The CDR3 consists of 12 residues. Trimming pared 5 bases from V and 2 bases from J, leaving 7 bases between. Written as DNA, the CDR3 is TGTGCCAGCAGCCTAACTACCTACGAGCAGTACTTC. Protein: CASSLTTYEQYF.

The chain uses TRBV5-1 and TRBJ1-6; D unresolved. CDR3 length: 15 amino acids. V lost 4 bases to trimming and J lost 5 bases, with 13 bases between them. Germline CDR1 is SGHRS and CDR2 is YFSETQ. As DNA, the CDR3 is TGCGCCAGCAGCCGAGGGTTTCTGGATAATTCACCCCTCCACTTT. Protein: CASSRGFLDNSPLHF.

V gene TRBV4-1 combines with J gene TRBJ1-2; no clear D gene. Germline V CDR1 and CDR2: MGHRA, YSYEKL. The CDR3 runs to 15 residues. V was cut by 4 bases and J by 8 bases, with 20 bases left in between. CDR3 residues: CASSPGGHSFWGYTF. In DNA form, the CDR3 reads TGCGCCAGCAGCCCTGGAGGTCATAGTTTCTGGGGCTACACCTTC.

This clone was picked up a small number of times. The J gene is TRBJ1-2, the V gene TRBV2; TRBD1 matches 7 bases. This CDR3 has 16 residues. From germline, CDR1 is SNHLY and CDR2 FYNNEI. The V segment lost 7 bases and the J segment 7 bases; nucleotides outside the gene matches: 18. In DNA, the CDR3 is TGTGCCAGCACCCTACTCCCGGGACAGACACGGTCTGGCTACACCTTC. It is translated as CASTLLPGQTRSGYTF.

The J gene is TRBJ2-7, the V gene TRBV7-2; D gene unclear. CDR1 and CDR2 from the germline V gene are SGHTA and FQGNSA. The length of the CDR3 is 15 residues. The V end lost 1 base, the J end lost 3 bases, and 13 bases lay between the germline ends. The CDR3 is CASSLDPRTYYEQYF. CDR3 coding DNA: TGTGCCAGCAGCTTAGACCCCCGAACCTACTACGAGCAGTACTTC. Together with reference TRBV7-2 and TRBJ2-7, the CDR3 gives the full variable domain: GAGVSQSPSNKVTEKGKDVELRCDPISGHTALYWYRQSLGQGLEFLIYFQGNSAPDKSGLPSDRFSAERTGGSVSTLTIQRTQQEDSAVYLCASSLDPRTYYEQYFGPGTRLTVT.

This clone was found a few times. V gene TRBV19 combines with J gene TRBJ2-1, with TRBD2 matching 9 bases. The CDR3 spans 15 residues. Germline values: CDR1 LNHDA, CDR2 SQIVND (reference sequence). After removal of 8 bases from V and 3 bases from J, the junction contained 8 bases not matched to a gene. The CDR3 loop is CASSKRGDLYNEQFF. The CDR3 nucleotides read TGTGCCAGTTCCAAGCGGGGGGACCTCTACAATGAGCAGTTCTTC.

The rearrangement links TRBV1 to TRBJ2-3; no check of the table's D call, TRBD2, against the DNA was made. TRBV1 is classified as a pseudogene. The length of the CDR3 is 15 residues. CDR3 sequence (DNA): TGCACCAGCAGCCAGGGACTAGCGGGGACAGATACGCAGTATTTT. Translating gives CTSSQGLAGTDTQYF.

The chain employs TRBV11-2 and TRBJ2-1; 10 bases match TRBD1. The trim removed 5 bases at V and 7 bases at J, leaving 11 bases unmatched. The germline V gene encodes CDR1 SGHAT and CDR2 FQNNGV. The CDR3 is 16 amino acids. The CDR3 spells CASSKGQGILRNEQFF. CDR3 in DNA: TGTGCCAGCAGCAAGGGACAGGGGATACTTAGGAATGAGCAGTTCTTC.

The chain carries TRBV18 and TRBJ2-3; 8 bases line up with TRBD2. The germline gives CDR1 KGHSH, CDR2 LQKENI. Losses at the gene ends were 2 bases for V and 4 bases for J; bases not matched to a gene: 5. The CDR3 extends over 15 amino acids. DNA for the CDR3: TGTGCCAGCTCACCAGCGAGCGGGAGTGCAGATACGCAGTATTTT. This translates into CASSPASGSADTQYF.

V gene TRBV4-1 combines with J gene TRBJ1-6, with D uncertain. V dropped 3 bases and J dropped 9 bases, with 24 bases sitting between them. Germline loops: CDR1 MGHRA, CDR2 YSYEKL. The CDR3 has 18 amino acids. In DNA form, the CDR3 reads TGCGCCAGCAGCCAGTCAGGTTCGAGGGATACAACGGGTTCACCCCTCCACTTT. Protein sequence: CASSQSGSRDTTGSPLHF.

This clone was counted a few times. The chain recombines TRBV27 with TRBJ2-7; 10 nucleotides agree with TRBD1. Germline V lookup: CDR1 MNHEY, CDR2 SMNVEV (reference sequence). Unmatched junction bases numbered 8, after V lost 5 bases and J lost 4 bases. The CDR3 consists of 15 residues. The CDR3 sequence is CASSTTGTGVYEQYF. The CDR3 bases are TGTGCCAGCAGTACCACCGGGACAGGGGTTTACGAGCAGTACTTC.

In this sample, this clone turned up once. This rearrangement joins TRBV28 to TRBJ1-1; TRBD1 agrees at 7 bases. The CDR3 covers 15 residues. The ends lost 5 bases at V and 3 bases at J; junction bases unmatched: 9. CDR1 MDHEN and CDR2 SYDVKM come from the germline V gene. CDR3 sequence reads: CASSLGGRGHTEAFF. CDR3 nucleotide sequence: TGTGCCAGCAGTCTGGGGGGAAGGGGGCACACTGAAGCTTTCTTT.

CDR3 DNA sequence: TGTGCCATCGGGCGAGAGACCCAGTACTTC. Residues: CAIGRETQYF. The chain combines TRBV10-3 with TRBJ2-5; D ambiguous. The V gene's germline CDR1 is ENHRY and CDR2 SYGVKD. This CDR3 contains 10 residues. Trimming took 8 bases from V and 4 from J, leaving 5 bases between them.

This clone has just one count. V and J are TRBV5-1 and TRBJ2-5; the D gene is possibly TRBD1 (5 bases). CDR3 length equals 13 residues. Trimming cost V 4 bases and J 0 bases, with 7 bases left between them. Germline V lookup: CDR1 SGHRS, CDR2 YFSETQ. CDR3 in amino acids: CASSDSDQETQYF. In DNA form, the CDR3 reads TGCGCCAGCAGCGACAGTGACCAAGAGACCCAGTACTTC.

The V and J genes are TRBV2 and TRBJ2-7; TRBD1 is a possible D gene (6 bases). CDR1 is SNHLY and CDR2 is FYNNEI in the germline V gene. This CDR3 comprises 14 residues. V was trimmed by 6 bases and J by 0 bases, leaving 12 bases between them. The CDR3 DNA sequence: TGTGCCAGCAGGGACAGCGAGTTCTCCTACGAGCAGTACTTC. It is translated as CASRDSEFSYEQYF.